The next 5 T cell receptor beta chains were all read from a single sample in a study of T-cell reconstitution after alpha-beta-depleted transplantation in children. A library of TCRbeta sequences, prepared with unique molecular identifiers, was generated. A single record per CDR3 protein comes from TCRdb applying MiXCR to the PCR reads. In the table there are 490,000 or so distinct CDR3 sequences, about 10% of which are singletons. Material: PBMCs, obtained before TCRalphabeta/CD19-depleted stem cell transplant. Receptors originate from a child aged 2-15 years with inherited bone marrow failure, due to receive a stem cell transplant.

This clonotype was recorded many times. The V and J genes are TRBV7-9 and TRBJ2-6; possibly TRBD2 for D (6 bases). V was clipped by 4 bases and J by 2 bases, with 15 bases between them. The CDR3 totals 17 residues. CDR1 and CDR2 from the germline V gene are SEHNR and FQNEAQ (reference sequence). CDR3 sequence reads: CASSSGKGGAGANVLTF. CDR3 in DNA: TGTGCCAGCAGCTCTGGCAAGGGCGGGGCTGGGGCCAACGTCCTGACTTTC.

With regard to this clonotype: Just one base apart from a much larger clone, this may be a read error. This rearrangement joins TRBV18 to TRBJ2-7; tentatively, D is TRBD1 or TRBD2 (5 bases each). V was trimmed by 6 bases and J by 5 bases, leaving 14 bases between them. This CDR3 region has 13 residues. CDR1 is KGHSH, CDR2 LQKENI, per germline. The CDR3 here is CASSGRGEHEQYF. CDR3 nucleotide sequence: TGTGCCAGCTCGGGAAGGGGAGAGCACGAGCAGTACTTC.

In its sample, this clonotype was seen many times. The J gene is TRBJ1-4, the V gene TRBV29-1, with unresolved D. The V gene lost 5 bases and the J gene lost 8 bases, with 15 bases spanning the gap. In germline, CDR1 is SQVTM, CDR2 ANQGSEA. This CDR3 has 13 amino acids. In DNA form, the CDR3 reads TGCAGCGTTACCGACATAGCGAGAGAAAAACTGTTTTTT. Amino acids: CSVTDIAREKLFF. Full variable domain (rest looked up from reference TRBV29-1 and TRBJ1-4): SAVISQKPSRDICQRGTSLTIQCQVDSQVTMMFWYRQQPGQSLTLIATANQGSEATYESGFVIDKFPISRPNLTFSTLTVSNMSPEDSSIYLCSVTDIAREKLFFGSGTQLSVL.

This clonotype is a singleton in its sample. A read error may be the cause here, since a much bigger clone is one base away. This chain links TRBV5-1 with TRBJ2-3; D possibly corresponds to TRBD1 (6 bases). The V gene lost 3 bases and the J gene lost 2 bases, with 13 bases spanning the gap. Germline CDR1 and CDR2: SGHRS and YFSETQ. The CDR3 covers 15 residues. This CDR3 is CASSSPGHLTDTQYF. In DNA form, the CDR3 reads TGCGCCAGCAGCTCACCGGGACACCTCACAGATACGCAGTATTTT. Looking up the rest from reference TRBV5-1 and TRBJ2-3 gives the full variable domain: KAGVTQTPRYLIKTRGQQVTLSCSPISGHRSVSWYQQTPGQGLQFLFEYFSETQRNKGNFPGRFSGRQFSNSRSEMNVSTLELGDSALYLCASSSPGHLTDTQYFGPGTRLTVL.

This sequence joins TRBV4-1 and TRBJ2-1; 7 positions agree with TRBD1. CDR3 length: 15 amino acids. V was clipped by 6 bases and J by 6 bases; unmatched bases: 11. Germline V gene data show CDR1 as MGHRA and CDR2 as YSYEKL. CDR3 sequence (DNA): TGCGCCAGCAGGGGAGCGACAGGGCGCGGCAATGAGCAGTTCTTC. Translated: CASRGATGRGNEQFF.